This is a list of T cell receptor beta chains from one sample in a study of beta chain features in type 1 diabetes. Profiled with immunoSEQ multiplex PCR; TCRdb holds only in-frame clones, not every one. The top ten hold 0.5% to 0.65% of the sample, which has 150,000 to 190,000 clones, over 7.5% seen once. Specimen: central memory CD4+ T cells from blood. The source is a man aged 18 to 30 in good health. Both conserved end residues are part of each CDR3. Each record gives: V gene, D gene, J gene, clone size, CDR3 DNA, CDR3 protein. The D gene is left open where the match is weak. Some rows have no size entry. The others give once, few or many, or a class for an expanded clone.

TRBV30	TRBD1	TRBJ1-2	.	TGTGCCTGGAGCCGGGACAGACCCTGGGGCTACACCTTC	CAWSRDRPWGYTF
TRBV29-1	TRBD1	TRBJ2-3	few	TGCAGCGGAGGGACAGGGAAGAAGGATACGCAGTATTTT	CSGGTGKKDTQYF
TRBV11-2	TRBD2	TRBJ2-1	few	TGTGCCAGCAGCTTGACTAGCGGGGGATTCAATGAGCAGTTCTTC	CASSLTSGGFNEQFF
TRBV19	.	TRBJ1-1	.	TGTGCCAGCCAACAGGTTCCCACTGAAGCTTTCTTT	CASQQVPTEAFF
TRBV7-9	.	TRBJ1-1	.	TGTGCCAGCGTCAATTCGGGTCAGGGGCTATGGAGCACTGAAGCTTTCTTT	CASVNSGQGLWSTEAFF
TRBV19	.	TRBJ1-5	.	TGTGCCAGTAGTGCCCGACAAGGTGTCCAGCCCCAGCATTTT	CASSARQGVQPQHF
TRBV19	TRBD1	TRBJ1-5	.	TGTGCCAGTAGTTTAGGGGGCGATCAGCCCCAGCATTTT	CASSLGGDQPQHF
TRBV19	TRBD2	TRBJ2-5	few	TGTGCCAGTAGTATCCAAAGGACTAGCGGGAGCGAGACCCAGTACTTC	CASSIQRTSGSETQYF
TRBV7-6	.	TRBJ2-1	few	TGTGCCAGCAGCTCCTCTAATGAGCAGTTCTTC	CASSSSNEQFF
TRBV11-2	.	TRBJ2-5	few	TGTGCCAGCAGCTTACAGGCTTGGGAGACCCAGTACTTC	CASSLQAWETQYF
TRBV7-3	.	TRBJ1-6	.	TGTGCCAGCAGCTTAAGTGGGCAATCACCCCTCCACTTT	CASSLSGQSPLHF
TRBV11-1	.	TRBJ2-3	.	TGTGCCAGCAGCTTGCAGGGCACAGATACGCAGTATTTT	CASSLQGTDTQYF
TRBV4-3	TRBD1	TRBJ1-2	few	TGCGCCAGCAGCCAACGGACAGGGGACACCCCCCATGGCTACACCTTC	CASSQRTGDTPHGYTF
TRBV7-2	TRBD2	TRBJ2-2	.	TGTGCCAGCAAAATTAGCGGGGGTCGGACCGGGGAGCTGTTTTTT	CASKISGGRTGELFF
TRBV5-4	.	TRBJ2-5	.	TGTGCCAGCACCAAACAGGGTAAAGAGACCCAGTACTTC	CASTKQGKETQYF
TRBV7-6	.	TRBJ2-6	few	TGTGCCAGCAGCTTAGCGGGCGGCAGGGCAGGGTCTGGGGCCAACGTCCTGACTTTC	CASSLAGGRAGSGANVLTF
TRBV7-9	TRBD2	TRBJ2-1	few	TGTGCCAGCAGCTTAGGTCTTGCTAGCGGGAGGGCCTCCTACAATGAGCAGTTCTTC	CASSLGLASGRASYNEQFF
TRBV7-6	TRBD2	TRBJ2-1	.	TGTGCCAGCAGCTTGAGCGGGACGAACTACAATGAGCAGTTCTTC	CASSLSGTNYNEQFF
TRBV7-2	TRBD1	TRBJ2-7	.	TGTGCCAGCAGCTCTTCGACAGGGTCCGTCTACGAGCAGTACTTC	CASSSSTGSVYEQYF
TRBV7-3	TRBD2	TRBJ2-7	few	TGTGCCAGCAGCTTCCCTAGCGGGAGAGGCGAGCAGTACTTC	CASSFPSGRGEQYF
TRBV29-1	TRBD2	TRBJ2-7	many	TGCAGCGTGGAGCGGGAAAACTCCTACGAGCAGTACTTC	CSVERENSYEQYF
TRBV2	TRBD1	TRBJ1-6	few	TGTGCCAGCAGCTTAAGACAGGGCTCACCCCTCCACTTT	CASSLRQGSPLHF
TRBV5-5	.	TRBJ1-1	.	TGTGCCAGCAGCTTGGCCTCGGGTAACACTGAAGCTTTCTTT	CASSLASGNTEAFF
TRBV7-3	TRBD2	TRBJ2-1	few	TGTGCCAGCAGCACAGGACTAGCGCGGGGCCCCAGTGAGCAGTTCTTC	CASSTGLARGPSEQFF
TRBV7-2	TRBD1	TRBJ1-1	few	TGTGCCAGCAGCCCAGGGGGCGATCGGGAGGCTTTCTTT	CASSPGGDREAFF
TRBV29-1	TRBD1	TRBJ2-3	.	TGCAGCGTTGAAGGACAGGGGGTAAAGGCTTTGGACACAGATACGCAGTATTTT	CSVEGQGVKALDTDTQYF
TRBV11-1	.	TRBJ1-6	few	TGTGCCAGCAGCCCACCCGGGCGGGTGGGCTCACCCCTCCACTTT	CASSPPGRVGSPLHF